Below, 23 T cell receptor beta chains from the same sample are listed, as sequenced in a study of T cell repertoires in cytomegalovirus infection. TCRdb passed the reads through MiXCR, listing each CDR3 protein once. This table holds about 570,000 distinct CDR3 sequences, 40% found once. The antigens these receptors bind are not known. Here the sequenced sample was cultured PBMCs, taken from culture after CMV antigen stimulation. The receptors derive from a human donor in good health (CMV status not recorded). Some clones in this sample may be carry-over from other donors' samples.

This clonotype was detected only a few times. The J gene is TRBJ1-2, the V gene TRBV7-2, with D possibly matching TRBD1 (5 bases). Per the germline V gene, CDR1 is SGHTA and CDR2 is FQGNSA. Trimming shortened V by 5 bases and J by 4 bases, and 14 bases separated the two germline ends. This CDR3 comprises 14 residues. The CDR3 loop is CASSLWPGGYGYTF. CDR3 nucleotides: TGTGCCAGCAGCCTATGGCCCGGGGGCTATGGCTACACCTTC.

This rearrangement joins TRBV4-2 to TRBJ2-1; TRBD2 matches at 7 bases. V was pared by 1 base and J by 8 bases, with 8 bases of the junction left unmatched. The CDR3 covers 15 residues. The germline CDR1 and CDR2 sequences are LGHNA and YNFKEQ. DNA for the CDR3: TGTGCCAGCAGCCAAGCAGGACTAGGAACAGATGAGCAGTTCTTC. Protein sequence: CASSQAGLGTDEQFF.

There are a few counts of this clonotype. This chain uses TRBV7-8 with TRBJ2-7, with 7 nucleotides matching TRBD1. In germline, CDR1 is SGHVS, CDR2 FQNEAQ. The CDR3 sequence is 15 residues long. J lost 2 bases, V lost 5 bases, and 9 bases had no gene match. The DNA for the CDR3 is TGTGCCAGCAGCCCAACCCGGGACAGACCCTACGAGCAGTACTTC. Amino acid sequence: CASSPTRDRPYEQYF.

CDR3 in DNA: TGTGCCAGCAGTTACAGGGGGCGCGCCTACGAGCAGTACTTC. Its protein is CASSYRGRAYEQYF. This sequence joins TRBV6-5 and TRBJ2-7, with 7 bases identical to TRBD1. CDR1 and CDR2 (germline): MNHEY, SVGAGI. This CDR3 has 14 residues. Unmatched junction bases numbered 3, after V lost 2 bases and J lost 2 bases.

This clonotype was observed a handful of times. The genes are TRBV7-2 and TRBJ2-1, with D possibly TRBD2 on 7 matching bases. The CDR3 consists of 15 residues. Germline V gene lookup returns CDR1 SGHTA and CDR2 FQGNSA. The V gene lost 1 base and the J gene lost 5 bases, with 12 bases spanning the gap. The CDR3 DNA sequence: TGTGCCAGCAGCTTAGTGGGGGCGGGGGACAATGAGCAGTTCTTC. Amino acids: CASSLVGAGDNEQFF.

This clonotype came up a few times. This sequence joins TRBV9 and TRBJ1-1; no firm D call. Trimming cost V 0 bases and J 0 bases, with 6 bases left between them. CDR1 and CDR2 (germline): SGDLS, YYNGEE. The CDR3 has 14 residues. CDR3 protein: CASSVGPMNTEAFF. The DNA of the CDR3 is TGTGCCAGCAGCGTAGGACCGATGAACACTGAAGCTTTCTTT.

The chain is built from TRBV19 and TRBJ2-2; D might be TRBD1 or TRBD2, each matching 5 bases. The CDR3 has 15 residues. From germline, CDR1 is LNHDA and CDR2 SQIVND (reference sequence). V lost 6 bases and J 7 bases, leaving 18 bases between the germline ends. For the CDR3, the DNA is TGTGCCAGTAGCTCCGGGACCCCATATGTCGGGGAGCTGTTTTTT. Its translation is CASSSGTPYVGELFF. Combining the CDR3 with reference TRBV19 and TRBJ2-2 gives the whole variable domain DGGITQSPKYLFRKEGQNVTLSCEQNLNHDAMYWYRQDPGQGLRLIYYSQIVNDFQKGDIAEGYSVSREKKESFPLTVTSAQKNPTAFYLCASSSGTPYVGELFFGEGSRLTVL.

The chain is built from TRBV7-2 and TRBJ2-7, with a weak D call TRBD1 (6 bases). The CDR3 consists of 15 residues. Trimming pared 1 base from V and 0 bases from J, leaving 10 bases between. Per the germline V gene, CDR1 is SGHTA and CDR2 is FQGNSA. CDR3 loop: CASSLGRDISYEQYF. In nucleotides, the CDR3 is TGTGCCAGCAGCTTAGGCCGGGACATCTCCTACGAGCAGTACTTC.

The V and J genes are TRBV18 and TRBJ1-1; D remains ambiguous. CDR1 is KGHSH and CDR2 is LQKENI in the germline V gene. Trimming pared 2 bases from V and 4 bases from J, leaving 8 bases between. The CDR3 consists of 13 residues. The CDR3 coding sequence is TGTGCCAGCTCACCAGGAGTGAGCACTGAAGCTTTCTTT. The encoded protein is CASSPGVSTEAFF. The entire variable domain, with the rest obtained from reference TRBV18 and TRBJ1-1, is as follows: NAGVMQNPRHLVRRRGQEARLRCSPMKGHSHVYWYRQLPEEGLKFMVYLQKENIIDESGMPKERFSAEFPKEGPSILRIQQVVRGDSAAYFCASSPGVSTEAFFGQGTRLTVV.

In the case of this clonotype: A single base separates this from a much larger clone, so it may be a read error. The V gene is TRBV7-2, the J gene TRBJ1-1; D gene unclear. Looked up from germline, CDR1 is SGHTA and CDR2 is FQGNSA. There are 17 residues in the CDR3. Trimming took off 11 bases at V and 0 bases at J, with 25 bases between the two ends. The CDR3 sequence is CACTPQGRNIMNTEAFF. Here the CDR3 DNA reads TGTGCCTGCACCCCTCAAGGCAGGAATATCATGAACACTGAAGCTTTCTTT.

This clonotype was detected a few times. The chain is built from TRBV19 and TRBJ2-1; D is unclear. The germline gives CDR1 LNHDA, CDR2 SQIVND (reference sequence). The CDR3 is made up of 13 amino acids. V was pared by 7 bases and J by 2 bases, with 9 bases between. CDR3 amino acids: CASTGPTYNEQFF. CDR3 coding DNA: TGTGCCAGTACCGGCCCTACCTACAATGAGCAGTTCTTC.

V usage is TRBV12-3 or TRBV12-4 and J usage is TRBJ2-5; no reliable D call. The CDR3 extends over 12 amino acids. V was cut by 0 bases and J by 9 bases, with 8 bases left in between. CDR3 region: CASSLASRSQYF. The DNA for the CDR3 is TGTGCCAGCAGTTTAGCTTCCCGGTCCCAGTACTTC.

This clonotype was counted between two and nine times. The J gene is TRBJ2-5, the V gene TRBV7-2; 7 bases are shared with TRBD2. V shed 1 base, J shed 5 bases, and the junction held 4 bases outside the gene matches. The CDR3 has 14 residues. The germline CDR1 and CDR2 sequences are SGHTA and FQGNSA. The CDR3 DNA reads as TGTGCCAGCAGCTTAGGGGACTACGGGGAGACCCAGTACTTC. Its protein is CASSLGDYGETQYF.

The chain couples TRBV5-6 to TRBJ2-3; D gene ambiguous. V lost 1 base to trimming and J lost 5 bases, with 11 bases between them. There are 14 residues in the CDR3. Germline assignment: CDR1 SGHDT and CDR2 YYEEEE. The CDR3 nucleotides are TGTGCCAGCAGCTTGAATTCAATTGGAGATACGCAGTATTTT. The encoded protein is CASSLNSIGDTQYF.

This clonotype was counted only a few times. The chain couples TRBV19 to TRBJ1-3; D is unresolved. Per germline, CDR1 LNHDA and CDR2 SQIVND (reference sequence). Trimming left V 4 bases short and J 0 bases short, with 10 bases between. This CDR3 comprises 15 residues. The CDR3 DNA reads TGTGCCAGTAGTAGGACGGTGTACTCTGGAAACACCATATATTTT. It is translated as CASSRTVYSGNTIYF.

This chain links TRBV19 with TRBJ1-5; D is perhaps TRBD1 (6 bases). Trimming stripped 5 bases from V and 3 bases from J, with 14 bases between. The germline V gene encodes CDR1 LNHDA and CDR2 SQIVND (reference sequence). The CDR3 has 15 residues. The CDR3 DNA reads TGTGCCAGTAGTTCTTTCCGGGACAACAATCAGCCCCAGCATTTT. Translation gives CASSSFRDNNQPQHF. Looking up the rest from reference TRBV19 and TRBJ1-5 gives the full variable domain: DGGITQSPKYLFRKEGQNVTLSCEQNLNHDAMYWYRQDPGQGLRLIYYSQIVNDFQKGDIAEGYSVSREKKESFPLTVTSAQKNPTAFYLCASSSFRDNNQPQHFGDGTRLSIL.

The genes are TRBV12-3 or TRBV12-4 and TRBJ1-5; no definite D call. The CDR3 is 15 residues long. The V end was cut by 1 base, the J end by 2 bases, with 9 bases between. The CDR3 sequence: CASSLDGLGNQPQHF. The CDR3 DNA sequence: TGTGCCAGCAGTTTAGACGGTCTTGGCAATCAGCCCCAGCATTTT.

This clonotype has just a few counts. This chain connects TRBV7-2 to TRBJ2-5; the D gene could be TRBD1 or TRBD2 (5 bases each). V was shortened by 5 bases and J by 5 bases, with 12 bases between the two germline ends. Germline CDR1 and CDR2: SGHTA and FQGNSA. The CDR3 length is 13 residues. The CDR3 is CASSEGSWETQYF. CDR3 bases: TGTGCCAGCAGCGAGGGGAGTTGGGAGACCCAGTACTTC. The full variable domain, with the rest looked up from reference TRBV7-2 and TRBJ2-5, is GAGVSQSPSNKVTEKGKDVELRCDPISGHTALYWYRQSLGQGLEFLIYFQGNSAPDKSGLPSDRFSAERTGGSVSTLTIQRTQQEDSAVYLCASSEGSWETQYFGPGTRLLVL.

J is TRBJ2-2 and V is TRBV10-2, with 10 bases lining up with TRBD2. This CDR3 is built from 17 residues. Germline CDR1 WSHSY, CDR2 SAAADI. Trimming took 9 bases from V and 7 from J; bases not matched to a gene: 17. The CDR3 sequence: CASNPLASGSLVGELFF. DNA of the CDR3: TGCGCCAGTAACCCCCTGGCTAGCGGGAGTTTGGTCGGGGAGCTGTTTTTT.

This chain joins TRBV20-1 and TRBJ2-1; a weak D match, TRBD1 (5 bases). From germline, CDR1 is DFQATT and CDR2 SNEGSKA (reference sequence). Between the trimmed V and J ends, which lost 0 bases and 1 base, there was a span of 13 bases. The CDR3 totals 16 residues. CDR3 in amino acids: CSARDPEKGSYNEQFF. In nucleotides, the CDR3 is TGCAGTGCTAGAGACCCGGAGAAGGGGTCCTACAATGAGCAGTTCTTC.

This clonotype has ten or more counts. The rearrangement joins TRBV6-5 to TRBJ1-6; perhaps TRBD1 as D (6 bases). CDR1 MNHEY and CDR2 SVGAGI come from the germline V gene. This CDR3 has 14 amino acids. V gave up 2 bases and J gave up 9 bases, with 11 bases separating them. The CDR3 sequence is CASSYGGGGSPLHF. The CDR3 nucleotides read TGTGCCAGCAGTTACGGGGGCGGGGGTTCACCCCTCCACTTT.

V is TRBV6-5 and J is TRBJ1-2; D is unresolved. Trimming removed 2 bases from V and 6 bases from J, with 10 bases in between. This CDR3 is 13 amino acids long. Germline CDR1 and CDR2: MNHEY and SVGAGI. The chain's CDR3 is CASSYPGQDGYTF. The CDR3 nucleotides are TGTGCCAGCAGTTACCCTGGCCAGGATGGCTACACCTTC.

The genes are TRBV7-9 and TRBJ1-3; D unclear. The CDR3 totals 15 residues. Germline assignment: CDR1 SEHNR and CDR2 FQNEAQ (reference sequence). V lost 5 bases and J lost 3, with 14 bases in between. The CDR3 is CASSPDPGFGNTIYF. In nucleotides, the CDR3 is TGTGCCAGCAGCCCTGATCCGGGCTTTGGAAACACCATATATTTT.